The clone carrying this T cell receptor beta chain was seen ten or more times. The data derive from a study of T cells in Graves' hyperthyroidism and ophthalmopathy. It was RNA transcripts that yielded the amplified TCR beta CDR3 regions. With the HTBI primer set, the TCR CDR3 went through a first round of RT-PCR. One entry per CDR3 protein results from TCRdb running MiXCR on the multiplex PCR reads. The profile covers under 350,000 distinct CDR3 sequences, with around a sixth appearing a single time and under 55% taken by the ten largest. The CDR3 has 13 residues. The germline gives CDR1 SNHLY, CDR2 FYNNEI. Deletions cut 3 bases from V and 7 bases from J, with 10 bases between.

V gene TRBV2 combines with J gene TRBJ2-1, with D hard to call. The receptor's source is a woman in her forties or fifties with Graves' hyperthyroidism. The sequenced material came from blood. CDR3 nucleotide sequence: TGTGCCAGCAGTGATAACGTGGGAAATGAGCAGTTCTTC. This translates into CASSDNVGNEQFF.